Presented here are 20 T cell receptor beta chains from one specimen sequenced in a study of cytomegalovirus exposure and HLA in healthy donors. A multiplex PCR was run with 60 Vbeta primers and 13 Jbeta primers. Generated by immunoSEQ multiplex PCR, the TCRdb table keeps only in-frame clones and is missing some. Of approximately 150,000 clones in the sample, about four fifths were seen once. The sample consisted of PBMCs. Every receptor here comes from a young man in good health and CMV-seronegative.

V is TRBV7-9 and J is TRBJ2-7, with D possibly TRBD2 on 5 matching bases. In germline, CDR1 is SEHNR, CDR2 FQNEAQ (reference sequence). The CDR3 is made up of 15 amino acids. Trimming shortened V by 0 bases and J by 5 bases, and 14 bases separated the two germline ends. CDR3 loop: CASSLARGLDHEQYF. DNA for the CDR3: TGTGCCAGCAGCTTAGCGCGCGGGCTCGACCACGAGCAGTACTTC.

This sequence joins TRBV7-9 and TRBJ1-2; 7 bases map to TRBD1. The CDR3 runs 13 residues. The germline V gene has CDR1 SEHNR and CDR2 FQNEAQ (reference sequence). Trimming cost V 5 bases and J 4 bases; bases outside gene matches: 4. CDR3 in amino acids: CASSGGQFYGYTF. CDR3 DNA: TGTGCCAGCAGCGGGGGACAGTTCTATGGCTACACCTTC.

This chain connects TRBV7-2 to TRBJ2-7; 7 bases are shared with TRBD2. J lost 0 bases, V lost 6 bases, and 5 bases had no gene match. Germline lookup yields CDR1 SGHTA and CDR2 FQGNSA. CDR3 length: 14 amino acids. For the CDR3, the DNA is TGTGCCAGCAGTCGGGACTATTTCTCCTACGAGCAGTACTTC. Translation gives CASSRDYFSYEQYF.

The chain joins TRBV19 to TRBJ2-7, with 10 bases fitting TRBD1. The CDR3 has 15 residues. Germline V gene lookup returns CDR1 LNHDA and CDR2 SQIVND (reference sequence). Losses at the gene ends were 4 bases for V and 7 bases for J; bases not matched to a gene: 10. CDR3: CASSTRRTGGGEQYF. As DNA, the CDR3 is TGTGCCAGTAGTACGAGAAGGACAGGGGGAGGGGAGCAGTACTTC.

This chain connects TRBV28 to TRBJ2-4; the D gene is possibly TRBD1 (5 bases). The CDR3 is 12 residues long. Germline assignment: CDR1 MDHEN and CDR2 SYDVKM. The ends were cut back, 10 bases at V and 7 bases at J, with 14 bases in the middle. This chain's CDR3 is CATFTPGNIQYF. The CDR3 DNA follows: TGTGCCACCTTCACTCCAGGGAACATTCAGTACTTC.

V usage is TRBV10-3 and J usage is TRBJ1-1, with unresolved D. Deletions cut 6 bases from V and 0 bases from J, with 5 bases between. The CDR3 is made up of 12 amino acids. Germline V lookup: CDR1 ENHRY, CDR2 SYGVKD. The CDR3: CAISPMNTEAFF. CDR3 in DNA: TGTGCCATCAGCCCTATGAACACTGAAGCTTTCTTT.

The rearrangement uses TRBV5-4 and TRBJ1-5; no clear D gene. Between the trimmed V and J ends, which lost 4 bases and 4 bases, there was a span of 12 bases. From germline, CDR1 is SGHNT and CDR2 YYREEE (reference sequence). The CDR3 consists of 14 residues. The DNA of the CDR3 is TGTGCCAGCAGCCAGGCCCCGGGGAATCAGCCCCAGCATTTT. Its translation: CASSQAPGNQPQHF.

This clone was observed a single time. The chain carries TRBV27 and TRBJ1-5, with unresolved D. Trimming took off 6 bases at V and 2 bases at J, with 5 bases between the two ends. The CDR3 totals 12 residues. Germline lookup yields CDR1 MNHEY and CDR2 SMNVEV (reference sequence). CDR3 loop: CASRGGNQPQHF. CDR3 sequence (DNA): TGTGCCAGCAGGGGAGGCAATCAGCCCCAGCATTTT.

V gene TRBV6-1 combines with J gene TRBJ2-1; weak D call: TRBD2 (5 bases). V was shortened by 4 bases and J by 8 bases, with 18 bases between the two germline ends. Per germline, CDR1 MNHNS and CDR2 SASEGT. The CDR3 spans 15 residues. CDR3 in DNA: TGTGCCAGCAGTGGCGGGCTGGGTTTTATCGATGAGCAGTTCTTC. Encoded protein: CASSGGLGFIDEQFF.

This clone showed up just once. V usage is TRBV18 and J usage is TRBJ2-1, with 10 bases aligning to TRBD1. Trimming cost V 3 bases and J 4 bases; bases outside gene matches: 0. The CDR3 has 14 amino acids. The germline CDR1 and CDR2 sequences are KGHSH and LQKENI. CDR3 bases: TGTGCCAGCTCACCGGGACAGGGGTACAATGAGCAGTTCTTC. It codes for CASSPGQGYNEQFF.

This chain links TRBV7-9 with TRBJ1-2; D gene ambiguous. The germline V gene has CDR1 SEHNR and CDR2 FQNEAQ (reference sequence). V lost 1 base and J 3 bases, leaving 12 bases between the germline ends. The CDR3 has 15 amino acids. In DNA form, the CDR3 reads TGTGCCAGCAGCTTAGTGGCCGTCCTCCACTATGGCTACACCTTC. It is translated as CASSLVAVLHYGYTF.

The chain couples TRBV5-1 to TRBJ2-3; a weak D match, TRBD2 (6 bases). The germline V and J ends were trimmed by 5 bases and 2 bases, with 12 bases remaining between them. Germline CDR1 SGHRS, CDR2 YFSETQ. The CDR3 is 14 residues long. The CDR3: CASSQEGPTDTQYF. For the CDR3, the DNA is TGCGCCAGCAGTCAGGAGGGCCCCACAGATACGCAGTATTTT.

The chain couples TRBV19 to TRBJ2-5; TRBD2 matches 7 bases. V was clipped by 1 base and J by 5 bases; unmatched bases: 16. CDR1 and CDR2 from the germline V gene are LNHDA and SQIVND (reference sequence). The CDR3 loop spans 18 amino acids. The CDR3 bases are TGTGCCAGTAGTATAGCGTGGCGGGAGCGAGGTTACCGGGAGACCCAGTACTTC. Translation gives CASSIAWRERGYRETQYF.

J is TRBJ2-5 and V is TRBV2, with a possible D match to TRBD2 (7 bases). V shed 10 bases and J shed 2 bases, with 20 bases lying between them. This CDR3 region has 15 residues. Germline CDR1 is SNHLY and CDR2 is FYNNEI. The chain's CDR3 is CAIKPEGGGQETQYF. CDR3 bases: TGTGCCATCAAACCTGAAGGGGGGGGTCAAGAGACCCAGTACTTC.

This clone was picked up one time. CDR3 in DNA: TGTGCCTGGTCGTCTTTCGGGGAAGGTGGAAACACCATATATTTT. Amino acids: CAWSSFGEGGNTIYF. V is TRBV30 and J is TRBJ1-3; D gene ambiguous. The length of the CDR3 is 15 residues. V dropped 5 bases and J dropped 3 bases, with 17 bases sitting between them. Germline CDR1 reads GTSNPN; CDR2 reads SVGIG (reference sequence).

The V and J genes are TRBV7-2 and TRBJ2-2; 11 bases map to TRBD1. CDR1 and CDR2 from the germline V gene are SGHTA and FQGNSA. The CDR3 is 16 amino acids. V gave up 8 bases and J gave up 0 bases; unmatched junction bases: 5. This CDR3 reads CASPGQGASNTGELFF. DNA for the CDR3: TGTGCCAGCCCAGGACAGGGGGCATCGAACACCGGGGAGCTGTTTTTT.

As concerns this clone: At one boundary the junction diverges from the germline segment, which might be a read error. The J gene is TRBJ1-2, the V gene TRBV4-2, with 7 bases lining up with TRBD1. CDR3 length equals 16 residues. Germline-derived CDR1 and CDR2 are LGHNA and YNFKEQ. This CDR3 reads CASSSREQGIHYGCTF. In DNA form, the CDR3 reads TGTGCCAGCAGCTCACGGGAACAGGGGATTCACTATGGCTGCACCTTC.

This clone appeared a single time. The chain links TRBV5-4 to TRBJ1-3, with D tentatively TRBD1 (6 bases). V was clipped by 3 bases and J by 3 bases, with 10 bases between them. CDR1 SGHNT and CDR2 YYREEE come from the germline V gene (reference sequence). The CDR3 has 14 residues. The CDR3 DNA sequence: TGTGCCAGCAGCTCCGACAGGCGTGGAAACACCATATATTTT. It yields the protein CASSSDRRGNTIYF.

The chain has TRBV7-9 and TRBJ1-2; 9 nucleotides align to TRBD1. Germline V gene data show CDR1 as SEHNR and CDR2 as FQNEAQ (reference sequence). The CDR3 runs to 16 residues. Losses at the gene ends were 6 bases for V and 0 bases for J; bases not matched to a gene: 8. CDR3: CASRSPGQGANYGYTF. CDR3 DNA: TGTGCCAGCAGATCCCCGGGACAGGGAGCTAACTATGGCTACACCTTC.

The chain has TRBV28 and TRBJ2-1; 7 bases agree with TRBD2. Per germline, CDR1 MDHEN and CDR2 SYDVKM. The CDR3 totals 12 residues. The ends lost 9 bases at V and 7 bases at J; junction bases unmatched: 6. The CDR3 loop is CASSSGLNEQFF. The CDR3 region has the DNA TGTGCCAGTTCTAGCGGACTGAATGAGCAGTTCTTC.